This entry lists 22 T cell receptor beta chains sequenced from one sample in a study of T cells in localized non-small cell lung cancer. Sequenced by immunoSEQ multiplex PCR; TCRdb stores in-frame clones only, minus some. Here the sample spans approximately 88,000 clones, roughly 90% being singletons. The sample was PBMCs, taken before any cancer treatment. The receptors here all came from a woman aged 40 to 75 with stage II squamous cell lung carcinoma.

The chain uses TRBV19 and TRBJ1-5; TRBD1 aligns across 10 bases. The CDR3 is 16 amino acids. With 2 bases clipped from V and 3 bases from J, the junction kept 4 bases outside the gene matches. Germline assignment: CDR1 LNHDA and CDR2 SQIVND (reference sequence). The CDR3 spells CASSIRGQGFNQPQHF. The CDR3 DNA follows: TGTGCCAGTAGTATAAGGGGACAGGGGTTCAATCAGCCCCAGCATTTT.

This chain uses TRBV14 with TRBJ1-1; a weak D match, TRBD1 (6 bases). V lost 5 bases and J 5 bases, leaving 12 bases between the germline ends. CDR3 size: 13 residues. Germline CDR1 SGHDN, CDR2 FVKESK. The CDR3 DNA sequence: TGTGCCAGCAGCAAACAGGGTAGGACTGAAGCTTTCTTT. This gives the protein CASSKQGRTEAFF.

The count of this clone is one. This chain connects TRBV6-5 to TRBJ2-7; 7 nucleotides agree with TRBD1. Germline V lookup: CDR1 MNHEY, CDR2 SVGAGI. Trimming took 8 bases from V and 3 from J; bases not matched to a gene: 7. This CDR3 region has 13 residues. Written as DNA, the CDR3 is TGTGCCAGCCTAACCCCAGGGGGCTACGAGCAGTACTTC. Its protein product is CASLTPGGYEQYF.

The rearrangement uses TRBV6-4 and TRBJ2-7; the match to TRBD1 covers 12 bases. This CDR3 comprises 19 residues. Trimming cost V 8 bases and J 4 bases; bases outside gene matches: 21. Germline V lookup: CDR1 MRHNA, CDR2 SNTAGT. The CDR3 bases are TGTGCCAGCCCGCTCCGGGACAGGGGGCGACCCGAAAAAAGTTACGAGCAGTACTTC. This sequence encodes CASPLRDRGRPEKSYEQYF.

The chain is built from TRBV19 and TRBJ1-4; unclear D gene. The CDR3 sequence is 14 residues long. Deletions cut 6 bases from V and 7 bases from J, with 15 bases between. Looked up from germline, CDR1 is LNHDA and CDR2 is SQIVND (reference sequence). The CDR3 sequence is CASSRPGLGEKLFF. As DNA, the CDR3 is TGTGCCAGTAGCCGTCCGGGCTTAGGTGAAAAACTGTTTTTT.

The chain recombines TRBV5-1 with TRBJ1-2, with a weak D call TRBD1 (6 bases). The CDR3 totals 15 residues. Germline V gene lookup returns CDR1 SGHRS and CDR2 YFSETQ. V dropped 0 bases and J dropped 6 bases, with 15 bases sitting between them. Here the CDR3 DNA reads TGCGCCAGCAGCTTGGGGGGGACACTTCTGGATGGCTACACCTTC. Translated, it gives CASSLGGTLLDGYTF.

This clone has just one count. This chain links TRBV6-5 with TRBJ2-3; TRBD2 might be the D (5 bases). The germline V and J ends were trimmed by 7 bases and 4 bases, with 15 bases remaining between them. Germline V gene data show CDR1 as MNHEY and CDR2 as SVGAGI. The CDR3 is 14 residues long. The DNA for the CDR3 is TGTGCCAGCATGAGGGTATTAAGCCCAGATACGCAGTATTTT. It encodes CASMRVLSPDTQYF.

The chain joins TRBV5-1 to TRBJ1-1, with 7 bases fitting TRBD1. V trimming: 4 bases; J trimming: 0 bases; junction bases outside the gene matches: 9. Germline CDR1 is SGHRS and CDR2 is YFSETQ. There are 16 residues in the CDR3. The CDR3 sequence: CASSPARDRMNTEAFF. The DNA of the CDR3 is TGCGCCAGCAGCCCCGCCAGGGACAGAATGAACACTGAAGCTTTCTTT.

The CDR3, as DNA: TGTGCCAGCAGCCGAGGGACAGGGAGAGTGGATACGCAGTATTTT. This codes for CASSRGTGRVDTQYF. V gene TRBV11-2 combines with J gene TRBJ2-3, with 9 bases fitting TRBD1. Germline V gives CDR1 SGHAT, CDR2 FQNNGV. The CDR3 contains 15 residues. J lost 6 bases, V lost 5 bases, and 9 bases had no gene match.

This chain uses TRBV6-1 with TRBJ2-7; the match to TRBD2 covers 7 bases. Germline V lookup: CDR1 MNHNS, CDR2 SASEGT. With V trimmed by 4 bases and J by 6 bases, 12 bases remained unmatched. The CDR3 consists of 15 residues. The CDR3 protein is CASSVAVGGGFEQYF. In DNA, the CDR3 is TGTGCCAGCAGTGTGGCGGTGGGGGGGGGTTTCGAGCAGTACTTC.

V is TRBV11-2 and J is TRBJ1-1; D is ambiguous. The V gene's germline CDR1 is SGHAT and CDR2 FQNNGV. This CDR3 has 11 residues. Trimming pared 1 base from V and 4 bases from J, leaving 1 base between. The CDR3 DNA reads as TGTGCCAGCAGCTTAGCCACTGAAGCTTTCTTT. Its protein product is CASSLATEAFF.

Concerning this clone: Germline is not matched at one junction end, which may reflect a read error. The chain is built from TRBV14 and TRBJ1-2; D call uncertain. The CDR3 contains 15 residues. Germline V CDR1 and CDR2: SGHDN, FVKESK. CDR3 in amino acids: CASSQVLRTFPQINF. CDR3 in DNA: TGTGCCAGCAGCCAAGTCCTGAGGACCTTTCCCCAAATCAACTTC.

The V call is TRBV30, the J call TRBJ1-2; 8 bases match TRBD1. Trimming took 3 bases from V and 7 from J; bases not matched to a gene: 7. This CDR3 has 13 residues. Per the germline V gene, CDR1 is GTSNPN and CDR2 is SVGIG (reference sequence). CDR3 sequence: CAWRSQGAGGYTF. Here the CDR3 DNA reads TGTGCCTGGAGGTCGCAGGGGGCGGGTGGCTACACCTTC.

The rearrangement links TRBV12-5 to TRBJ2-1; perhaps TRBD2 as D (7 bases). The germline V gene encodes CDR1 LGHNT and CDR2 FRNRAP. The germline V and J ends were trimmed by 8 bases and 7 bases, with 12 bases remaining between them. The CDR3 consists of 12 residues. CDR3 nucleotide sequence: TGTGCTAGTCGGGGGGCAGGGAATGAGCAGTTCTTC. It is translated as CASRGAGNEQFF.

The genes are TRBV2 and TRBJ1-2; TRBD1 matches 9 bases. V lost 6 bases, J lost 4 bases, and 12 bases stayed unmatched. Germline CDR1 SNHLY, CDR2 FYNNEI. The CDR3 length is 16 residues. CDR3 DNA sequence: TGTGCCAGCAGGGCCCGCAGCGGGACAGGGACCTATGGCTACACCTTC. Protein: CASRARSGTGTYGYTF.

The rearrangement links TRBV14 to TRBJ2-4; 7 bases fit TRBD1. There are 17 residues in the CDR3. Germline CDR1 and CDR2: SGHDN and FVKESK. The V and J ends lost 4 bases and 0 bases, in that order; junction bases with no gene match: 9. CDR3 nucleotide sequence: TGTGCCAGCAGCCCCTTGGGACAGACCCTAGCCAAAAACATTCAGTACTTC. Translating gives CASSPLGQTLAKNIQYF.

The gene calls are TRBV6-1 and TRBJ1-2, with D maybe TRBD1 (6 bases). Germline V lookup: CDR1 MNHNS, CDR2 SASEGT. The ends were cut back, 4 bases at V and 3 bases at J, with 9 bases in the middle. The CDR3 runs to 13 residues. In DNA, the CDR3 is TGTGCCAGCAGTGCTAGGACAGACTATGGCTACACCTTC. This gives the protein CASSARTDYGYTF.

This rearrangement joins TRBV6-4 to TRBJ1-2, with D unresolved. V dropped 6 bases and J dropped 7 bases, with 15 bases sitting between them. Germline-derived CDR1 and CDR2 are MRHNA and SNTAGT. CDR3 size: 13 residues. As DNA, the CDR3 is TGTGCCAGCAGCCTGACCCGGACTAGTGGCTACACCTTC. This gives the protein CASSLTRTSGYTF.

This clone was seen only once. This chain connects TRBV6-5 to TRBJ1-1; D is ambiguous. Germline CDR1 and CDR2: MNHEY and SVGAGI. The CDR3 has 14 amino acids. V was shortened by 3 bases and J by 7 bases, with 15 bases between the two germline ends. CDR3 loop: CASSYSLGPLEAFF. For the CDR3, the DNA is TGTGCCAGCAGTTATTCCCTGGGCCCGCTTGAAGCTTTCTTT.

The chain couples TRBV7-8 to TRBJ1-2; D is unclear. The CDR3 sequence is 12 residues long. V gave up 1 base and J gave up 6 bases, with 6 bases separating them. In germline, CDR1 is SGHVS, CDR2 FQNEAQ. CDR3 sequence: CASSLVANGYTF. DNA for the CDR3: TGTGCCAGCAGCTTAGTTGCGAATGGCTACACCTTC. The whole variable domain, filled in from reference TRBV7-8 and TRBJ1-2, reads GAGVSQSPRYKVAKRGQDVALRCDPISGHVSLFWYQQALGQGPEFLTYFQNEAQLDKSGLPSDRFFAERPEGSVSTLKIQRTQQEDSAVYLCASSLVANGYTFGSGTRLTVV.

The rearrangement joins TRBV5-4 to TRBJ1-1; D not resolved. The CDR3 has 15 residues. V lost 0 bases and J lost 0, with 9 bases in between. Germline CDR1 is SGHNT and CDR2 is YYREEE (reference sequence). The chain's CDR3 is CASSLAASMNTEAFF. As DNA, the CDR3 is TGTGCCAGCAGCTTGGCCGCCTCCATGAACACTGAAGCTTTCTTT.

The chain employs TRBV6-1 and TRBJ1-1; TRBD1 matches 9 bases. The CDR3 is 13 amino acids. Germline assignment: CDR1 MNHNS and CDR2 SASEGT. V was clipped by 7 bases and J by 8 bases; unmatched bases: 8. The DNA for the CDR3 is TGTGCCAGCAACAGCGACAGGGGGACGGAAGCTTTCTTT. Its protein is CASNSDRGTEAFF.